The rows below give T cell receptor beta chains drawn from one sample of a study of naive and memory T cell subsets. TCRdb used MiXCR to reprocess the UMI-ligation and nested PCR reads, holding one entry per CDR3 protein. The sample holds 130,000 or so distinct CDR3 sequences, approximately 37% seen once. What was sequenced was central memory CD4+ T cells from blood. Receptor source: a human donor in good health. Each CDR3 is given with its conserved first and last residue. Size values are once, few and many counts, or a class for expanded clones, and some rows have none.

TRBV3-1,few,TRBJ2-7,CASSLRGLSSYEQYF
TRBV7-8,few,TRBJ2-7,CASSLGKGLSREQYF
TRBV7-8,NA,TRBJ2-5,CASSSDSGFQETQYF
TRBV7-2,many,TRBJ2-7,CASSDRYEQYF
TRBV20-1,NA,TRBJ2-7,CSATLTRGQRIPYEQYF
TRBV28,few,TRBJ2-2,CASYEGRVGELFF
TRBV7-2,NA,TRBJ1-2,CASSSRTSRIYGYTF
TRBV6-5,NA,TRBJ2-7,CASSMGQGHYEQYF
TRBV19,NA,TRBJ2-1,CASSRDRDNEQFF
TRBV11-3,few,TRBJ2-7,CASSAGSSYEQYF
TRBV3-1,NA,TRBJ2-1,CASSQDQKRGDGPFF
TRBV12-3/TRBV12-4,few,TRBJ2-4,CASSSTGINIQYF
TRBV7-9,NA,TRBJ2-1,CASSLGKIGQNPYNEQFF
TRBV12-3/TRBV12-4,NA,TRBJ1-6,CASSLQGNNSPLHF